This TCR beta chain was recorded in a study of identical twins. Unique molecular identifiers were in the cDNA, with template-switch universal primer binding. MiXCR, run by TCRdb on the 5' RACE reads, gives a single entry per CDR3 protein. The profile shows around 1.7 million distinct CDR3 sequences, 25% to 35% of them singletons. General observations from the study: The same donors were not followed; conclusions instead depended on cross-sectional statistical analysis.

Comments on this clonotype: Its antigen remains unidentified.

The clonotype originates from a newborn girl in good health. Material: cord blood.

The CDR3 loop reads CAISRESPNEQFF. The CDR3 DNA follows: TGTGCCATCTCGCGGGAGAGCCCCAATGAGCAGTTCTTC. The chain uses TRBV28 and TRBJ2-1; 7 bases line up with TRBD2. With V trimmed by 10 bases and J by 6 bases, 9 bases remained unmatched. The germline gives CDR1 MDHEN, CDR2 SYDVKM. The CDR3 runs 13 residues.